This T cell receptor (beta chain) was recorded in a study of cytomegalovirus exposure and HLA in healthy donors. Study results and caveats: There were 164 TCR beta chains listed as cytomegalovirus-associated.

As to this clone: The antigen is unknown.

V was cut by 0 bases and J by 4 bases, with 6 bases left in between. Germline V lookup: CDR1 LNHDA, CDR2 SQIVND (reference sequence). This CDR3 has 13 amino acids. Both 60 Vbeta primers and 13 Jbeta primers went into the PCR. Assay used: immunoSEQ multiplex PCR; TCRdb lists only in-frame clones, some missing. The repertoire holds about 130,000 clones, with around 72% as singletons. This chain uses TRBV19 with TRBJ1-1; D unresolved. Material: PBMCs. This receptor was identified in a man aged 25-45 years in good health and CMV-seronegative. The DNA for the CDR3 is TGTGCCAGTAGTATAGACCCGGGCACTGAAGCTTTCTTT. Its translation is CASSIDPGTEAFF.